Shown below are 21 T cell receptor beta chains from a single sample sequenced in a study of T cells after yellow fever vaccination. A single record per CDR3 protein comes from TCRdb applying MiXCR to the 5' RACE reads. The data show fewer than 350,000 distinct CDR3 sequences, 3.6% seen once. The sample consisted of PBMCs, taken on the day of the yellow fever booster vaccination. Receptors were obtained from a man between 18 and 35 years old who received the YFV17D yellow fever vaccine.

The chain recombines TRBV27 with TRBJ2-1, with 7 bases identical to TRBD2. Germline CDR1 and CDR2: MNHEY and SMNVEV (reference sequence). The CDR3 is 16 residues long. J gave up 0 bases and V 0 bases, and 2 bases lay outside the gene matches. The CDR3 loop is CASSLSAGSSYNEQFF. The CDR3 DNA reads TGTGCCAGCAGTTTATCAGCGGGAAGCTCCTACAATGAGCAGTTCTTC.

This clonotype has a count of ten or more. At one boundary the junction diverges from the germline segment, which might be a read error. V usage is TRBV7-9 and J usage is TRBJ2-1; TRBD2 might be the D (6 bases). Germline CDR1 is SEHNR and CDR2 is FQNEAQ (reference sequence). The CDR3 is made up of 15 amino acids. CDR3 nucleotides: TGTGCCAGCAGCCTAGCGAATGGGAGAGACAATGAGCAGTTCTTC. Translating gives CASSLANGRDNEQFF. Complete variable domain (other parts from reference TRBV7-9 and TRBJ2-1): DTGVSQNPRHKITKRGQNVTFRCDPISEHNRLYWYRQTLGQGPEFLTYFQNEAQLEKSRLLSDRFSAERPKGSFSTLEIQRTEQGDSAMYLCASSLANGRDNEQFFGPGTRLTVL.

This clonotype was seen a few times. The rearrangement uses TRBV10-3 and TRBJ1-2, with 7 positions matching TRBD1. The germline V gene has CDR1 ENHRY and CDR2 SYGVKD. The CDR3 loop spans 12 amino acids. V lost 9 bases to trimming and J lost 6 bases; unmatched junction nucleotides: 7. The CDR3 sequence: CAIKTGNDGYTF. The CDR3 coding sequence is TGTGCCATTAAGACAGGGAACGATGGCTACACCTTC.

At least ten counts were recorded for this clonotype. This rearrangement joins TRBV28 to TRBJ2-7; perhaps TRBD2 as D (5 bases). Trimming shortened V by 5 bases and J by 1 base, and 9 bases separated the two germline ends. The CDR3 spans 13 residues. Germline values: CDR1 MDHEN, CDR2 SYDVKM. The CDR3 loop is CASSPGLSYEQYV. The CDR3 region has the DNA TGTGCCAGCAGTCCCGGACTTTCCTACGAGCAGTACGTC.

This clonotype was observed at least ten times. The chain employs TRBV5-1 and TRBJ2-7; 7 bases line up with TRBD1. This CDR3 has 16 residues. CDR1 SGHRS and CDR2 YFSETQ come from the germline V gene. Trimming took 4 bases from V and 7 from J; bases not matched to a gene: 17. The CDR3 bases are TGCGCCAGCAGCGAGACAGGGTCTCTCTCTTCGGGGGAGCAGTACGTC. As protein: CASSETGSLSSGEQYV.

In its sample, this clonotype was seen a few times. The V gene is TRBV15, the J gene TRBJ2-7; D uncertain. Trimming took off 0 bases at V and 2 bases at J, with 11 bases between the two ends. Germline values: CDR1 LNHNV, CDR2 YYDKDF (reference sequence). The CDR3 length is 15 residues. Here the CDR3 reads CATSRDVGIAYEQYV. For the CDR3, the DNA is TGTGCCACCAGCAGAGATGTGGGTATCGCCTACGAGCAGTACGTC.

The table lists this clonotype with many counts. The chain links TRBV5-1 to TRBJ2-1; 13 nucleotides align to TRBD2. Germline assignment: CDR1 SGHRS and CDR2 YFSETQ. CDR3 length equals 16 residues. Losses at the gene ends were 4 bases for V and 9 bases for J; bases not matched to a gene: 10. CDR3 in DNA: TGCGCCAGCAGCCGGATTACTAGCGGGGGGGCTGGTGAGCAGTTCTTC. This gives the protein CASSRITSGGAGEQFF. The full variable domain, with the rest looked up from reference TRBV5-1 and TRBJ2-1, is KAGVTQTPRYLIKTRGQQVTLSCSPISGHRSVSWYQQTPGQGLQFLFEYFSETQRNKGNFPGRFSGRQFSNSRSEMNVSTLELGDSALYLCASSRITSGGAGEQFFGPGTRLTVL.

This clonotype was found many times. The V call is TRBV7-2, the J call TRBJ1-2, with a possible D match to TRBD1 (6 bases). Germline CDR1 reads SGHTA; CDR2 reads FQGNSA. The CDR3 is 15 amino acids. The V gene lost 4 bases and the J gene lost 0 bases, with 12 bases spanning the gap. The CDR3 loop is CASSSRQASNYGYTF. Written as DNA, the CDR3 is TGTGCCAGCAGCTCTAGACAGGCTTCTAACTATGGCTACACCTTC.

This clonotype was seen at least ten times. J is TRBJ2-3 and V is TRBV14; D ambiguous. The CDR3 contains 14 residues. Germline-derived CDR1 and CDR2 are SGHDN and FVKESK. Trimming cost V 1 base and J 0 bases, with 5 bases left between them. The CDR3 DNA reads TGTGCCAGCAGCCAAGCATCTAGCACAGATACGCAGTATTTT. It codes for CASSQASSTDTQYF.

There are a few counts of this clonotype. The chain is built from TRBV6-5 and TRBJ1-5; D possibly corresponds to TRBD1 (5 bases). The CDR3 is 15 amino acids. The V gene's germline CDR1 is MNHEY and CDR2 SVGAGI. With 0 bases removed from V and 2 bases from J, the gap between germline ends came to 8 bases. CDR3 coding DNA: TGTGCCAGCAGTTACTCATCGGGGGGCAATCAGCCCCAGCATTTT. It encodes CASSYSSGGNQPQHF.

The rearrangement uses TRBV7-2 and TRBJ2-3; TRBD2 matches at 10 bases. Unmatched junction bases numbered 11, after V lost 4 bases and J lost 4 bases. The CDR3 runs 17 residues. The V gene's germline CDR1 is SGHTA and CDR2 FQGNSA. The CDR3 reads CASSSGTLAGGSDTQYF. The CDR3 region has the DNA TGTGCCAGCAGCTCAGGGACCTTAGCGGGGGGTTCAGATACGCAGTATTTT.

Concerning this clonotype: One base away lies a much larger clone, so this may be a sequencing read error. The chain recombines TRBV7-9 with TRBJ2-5; no clear D. V was pared by 9 bases and J by 2 bases, with 19 bases between. The CDR3 extends over 15 amino acids. Germline values: CDR1 SEHNR, CDR2 FQNEAQ (reference sequence). CDR3 loop: CARSLGSVLQETQYF. The DNA for the CDR3 is TGTGCCAGAAGCCTAGGGTCGGTACTTCAAGAGACCCAGTACTTC.

This clonotype was observed once. Just one base apart from a much larger clone, this may be a read error. V is TRBV5-1 and J is TRBJ2-3; no clear D. The CDR3 has 13 residues. CDR1 and CDR2 from the germline V gene are SGHRS and YFSETQ. CDR3 amino acids: CAISLSGPDTQYF. Written as DNA, the CDR3 is TGCGCCATCAGCTTATCAGGCCCCGATACGCAGTATTTT.

This clonotype appeared many times. The chain has TRBV5-1 and TRBJ2-1; 7 nucleotides align to TRBD1. V shed 5 bases, J shed 5 bases, and the junction held 7 bases outside the gene matches. The CDR3 loop spans 14 amino acids. Germline CDR1 is SGHRS and CDR2 is YFSETQ. The DNA for the CDR3 is TGCGCCAGCAGTGGGCAGGGGGTGGACAATGAGCAGTTCTTC. It encodes CASSGQGVDNEQFF. The complete variable domain, with remaining parts taken from reference TRBV5-1 and TRBJ2-1, reads KAGVTQTPRYLIKTRGQQVTLSCSPISGHRSVSWYQQTPGQGLQFLFEYFSETQRNKGNFPGRFSGRQFSNSRSEMNVSTLELGDSALYLCASSGQGVDNEQFFGPGTRLTVL.

Only a few counts were recorded for this clonotype. This chain connects TRBV20-1 to TRBJ2-1, with D perhaps matching TRBD2 (6 bases). Germline values: CDR1 DFQATT, CDR2 SNEGSKA (reference sequence). The CDR3 totals 12 residues. Trimming left V 3 bases short and J 9 bases short, with 12 bases between. The CDR3 region has the DNA TGCAGTGCTAGTCCTGGGGGGAGTGAGCAGTTCTTC. Its translation is CSASPGGSEQFF.

V and J are TRBV5-6 and TRBJ2-5; 9 bases match TRBD1. CDR1 SGHDT and CDR2 YYEEEE come from the germline V gene. J lost 6 bases, V lost 0 bases, and 3 bases had no gene match. The CDR3 is 14 amino acids. CDR3 protein: CASSLVGQGKTQYF. Here the CDR3 DNA reads TGTGCCAGCAGCTTGGTGGGACAGGGAAAGACCCAGTACTTC.

The rearrangement links TRBV6-1 to TRBJ2-6, with a possible D match to TRBD1 (5 bases). The V and J ends lost 4 bases and 2 bases respectively, with 9 bases between them. Looked up from germline, CDR1 is MNHNS and CDR2 is SASEGT. This CDR3 spans 15 amino acids. This CDR3 reads CASSGRAAGANVLTF. Here the CDR3 DNA reads TGTGCCAGCAGTGGCAGGGCCGCTGGGGCCAACGTCCTGACTTTC.

This sequence joins TRBV5-4 and TRBJ2-3; a weak D match, TRBD2 (6 bases). Trimming pared 0 bases from V and 0 bases from J, leaving 14 bases between. Germline CDR1 SGHNT, CDR2 YYREEE (reference sequence). The CDR3 consists of 17 residues. CDR3 coding DNA: TGTGCCAGCAGCTTGGTAGGGACTGATACTAGCACAGATACGCAGTATTTT. Protein: CASSLVGTDTSTDTQYF.

This clonotype was detected many times. The rearrangement uses TRBV12-3 or TRBV12-4 and TRBJ2-5; 10 bases are shared with TRBD2. This CDR3 spans 16 amino acids. V gave up 6 bases and J gave up 2 bases; unmatched junction bases: 9. CDR3 sequence: CASSWTSGTIQETQYF. In DNA, the CDR3 is TGTGCCAGCAGCTGGACTAGCGGAACGATACAAGAGACCCAGTACTTC.

The V call is TRBV4-3, the J call TRBJ2-1; D is ambiguous. CDR3 length: 13 residues. The germline CDR1 and CDR2 sequences are LGHNA and YSLEER. The V end lost 3 bases, the J end lost 12 bases, and 15 bases lay between the germline ends. In DNA, the CDR3 is TGCGCCAGCAGCCACGTGTCCTACAGTGTGCAGTTCTTC. Translated, it gives CASSHVSYSVQFF.

Many counts were recorded for this clonotype. The junction differs from germline at one of its ends, possibly a read error. This sequence joins TRBV5-1 and TRBJ2-5; TRBD1 matches at 7 bases. Per germline, CDR1 SGHRS and CDR2 YFSETQ. The CDR3 consists of 11 residues. CDR3 protein: CASSDPRDRYF. The CDR3, as DNA: TGCGCCAGCAGCGACCCCCGGGACAGATATTTC.